This entry concerns a single TCR beta chain. This entry is derived from a study of T cells expressing NK-cell markers. CDR3 length: 15 residues. Looked up from germline, CDR1 is SGHRS and CDR2 is YFSETQ. TCRdb reworked the 5' RACE reads into one entry per CDR3 protein, no DNA. Found here are 400,000 or so distinct CDR3 sequences; the top ten clones hold over 8.5%. This sequence joins TRBV5-1 and TRBJ2-7; absent DNA, TCRdb's TRBD2 call cannot be checked. The sample taken for sequencing was blood T cells: a sorted CD56 or NKG2C T cell subset, CD4+ or CD8+ T cells, or bulk PBMC T cells (not recorded which). The TCR comes from a woman in her forties or fifties in good health. CDR3 amino acids: CASSPTGLASDEQYF.